A single sample gave rise to the 25 T cell receptor beta chains below, sequenced in a study of T cell responses to AZD1222 COVID-19 vaccine. TCRdb keeps only in-frame clones here, not all; method: immunoSEQ multiplex PCR. The repertoire includes 140,000 to 150,000 clones, roughly 91% of them detected once, and 1.5% to 2% sits in the top ten. The starting material was peripheral blood, obtained on day 0 of AZD1222 vaccination. The receptors were gathered from an adult in good health.

V gene TRBV27 combines with J gene TRBJ1-4; D may be TRBD1 (6 bases). V lost 8 bases, J lost 7 bases, and 17 bases lay in between. This CDR3 region has 14 residues. Germline lookup yields CDR1 MNHEY and CDR2 SMNVEV (reference sequence). This CDR3 reads CASRVPGVGEKLFF. As DNA, the CDR3 is TGTGCCAGCCGTGTGCCAGGGGTCGGTGAAAAACTGTTTTTT.

The chain joins TRBV6-6 to TRBJ1-1; D remains ambiguous. Germline CDR1 reads MNHNY; CDR2 reads SVGAGI (reference sequence). This CDR3 is built from 13 residues. V was cut by 0 bases and J by 11 bases, with 13 bases left in between. The CDR3 protein is CASSYSGPGRAFF. The CDR3 DNA is TGTGCCAGCAGTTACTCTGGGCCGGGTAGGGCTTTCTTT.

The V and J genes are TRBV2 and TRBJ1-4; 8 bases align to TRBD1. Germline V lookup: CDR1 SNHLY, CDR2 FYNNEI. J lost 7 bases, V lost 6 bases, and 10 bases had no gene match. This CDR3 contains 15 residues. The CDR3 region has the DNA TGTGCCAGCAGGCTACAGGGGGTTAGTAGTGAAAAACTGTTTTTT. It is translated as CASRLQGVSSEKLFF.

V gene TRBV5-1 combines with J gene TRBJ1-6; possible D gene TRBD1, 6 bases. Germline-derived CDR1 and CDR2 are SGHRS and YFSETQ. The CDR3 sequence is 13 residues long. V shed 3 bases and J shed 9 bases, with 10 bases lying between them. CDR3 sequence: CASSSDSLSPLHF. The CDR3 DNA reads TGCGCCAGCAGCTCGGACAGTCTTTCACCCCTCCACTTT.

Only one count was recorded for this clone. The V and J genes are TRBV7-8 and TRBJ1-1; the D gene is possibly TRBD1 (5 bases). The CDR3 runs 16 residues. The V end lost 4 bases, the J end lost 0 bases, and 15 bases lay between the germline ends. Germline lookup yields CDR1 SGHVS and CDR2 FQNEAQ. The chain's CDR3 is CASSWLRQFMNTEAFF. The CDR3 nucleotides are TGTGCCAGCAGCTGGCTGAGACAGTTTATGAACACTGAAGCTTTCTTT. Full variable domain (missing parts from reference TRBV7-8 and TRBJ1-1): GAGVSQSPRYKVAKRGQDVALRCDPISGHVSLFWYQQALGQGPEFLTYFQNEAQLDKSGLPSDRFFAERPEGSVSTLKIQRTQQEDSAVYLCASSWLRQFMNTEAFFGQGTRLTVV.

The CDR3 bases are TGTGCCAGCAGCCCGCCTAGCGGGGGCCCTCAAGAGACCCAGTACTTC. Its translation: CASSPPSGGPQETQYF. V usage is TRBV3-1 (or the pseudogene TRBV3-2) and J usage is TRBJ2-5; TRBD2 matches at 10 bases. This CDR3 has 16 residues. CDR1 is LGHDT and CDR2 is YNNKEL in the germline V gene (reference sequence). V trimming: 4 bases; J trimming: 2 bases; junction bases outside the gene matches: 7.

The chain has TRBV27 and TRBJ1-4, with D perhaps matching TRBD1 (6 bases). V was cut by 2 bases and J by 7 bases, with 17 bases left in between. Germline V gene sequence: CDR1 MNHEY, CDR2 SMNVEV (reference sequence). The CDR3 extends over 16 amino acids. The CDR3, as DNA: TGTGCCAGCAGTTTAAAACGACAGGCGAGGGGTGAAAAACTGTTTTTT. Protein: CASSLKRQARGEKLFF.

The V gene is TRBV7-6, the J gene TRBJ2-2; TRBD1 aligns across 7 bases. The CDR3 is 15 residues long. V shed 5 bases and J 6 bases; nucleotides not matched to a gene: 9. The V gene's germline CDR1 is SGHVS and CDR2 FNYEAQ. The CDR3 nucleotides read TGTGCCAGCAGCGTCGGGACAGATTTGGCCGGGGAGCTGTTTTTT. Translated, it gives CASSVGTDLAGELFF. The full variable domain, rest sourced from reference TRBV7-6 and TRBJ2-2, is GAGVSQSPRYKVTKRGQDVALRCDPISGHVSLYWYRQALGQGPEFLTYFNYEAQQDKSGLPNDRFSAERPEGSISTLTIQRTEQRDSAMYRCASSVGTDLAGELFFGEGSRLTVL.

V is TRBV5-4 and J is TRBJ2-3; 7 nucleotides line up with TRBD1. The CDR3 has 15 residues. The germline gives CDR1 SGHNT, CDR2 YYREEE (reference sequence). With V trimmed by 4 bases and J by 2 bases, 7 bases remained unmatched. CDR3 nucleotide sequence: TGTGCCAGCAGCGGGGGTGACAGGGACACAGATACGCAGTATTTT. As protein: CASSGGDRDTDTQYF. The entire variable domain, with the rest obtained from reference TRBV5-4 and TRBJ2-3, is as follows: ETGVTQSPTHLIKTRGQQVTLRCSSQSGHNTVSWYQQALGQGPQFIFQYYREEENGRGNFPPRFSGLQFPNYSSELNVNALELDDSALYLCASSGGDRDTDTQYFGPGTRLTVL.

The chain uses TRBV6-1 and TRBJ2-1, with TRBD2 matching over 9 bases. V trimming: 4 bases; J trimming: 6 bases; junction bases outside the gene matches: 4. The length of the CDR3 is 14 residues. In germline, CDR1 is MNHNS, CDR2 SASEGT. The chain's CDR3 is CASSVAGAGNEQFF. CDR3 coding DNA: TGTGCCAGCAGTGTAGCGGGGGCGGGCAATGAGCAGTTCTTC.

In this sample, this clone turned up once. The chain combines TRBV27 with TRBJ1-6, with 8 bases fitting TRBD1. Germline CDR1 and CDR2: MNHEY and SMNVEV (reference sequence). After removal of 10 bases from V and 0 bases from J, the junction contained 2 bases not matched to a gene. The CDR3 runs 14 residues. This CDR3 reads CANRGSSYNSPLHF. CDR3 sequence (DNA): TGTGCCAACAGGGGGAGCTCCTATAATTCACCCCTCCACTTT.

This chain links TRBV6-5 with TRBJ2-7; D is unclear. Germline-derived CDR1 and CDR2 are MNHEY and SVGAGI. The CDR3 is made up of 12 amino acids. The ends were cut back, 7 bases at V and 3 bases at J, with 10 bases in the middle. The CDR3 sequence: CASKGLFYEQYF. The CDR3 nucleotides read TGTGCCAGCAAAGGCTTATTCTACGAGCAGTACTTC.

The genes are TRBV4-1 and TRBJ2-1; a weak D match, TRBD1 (6 bases). V was cut by 1 base and J by 3 bases, with 13 bases left in between. This CDR3 is 16 amino acids long. Looked up from germline, CDR1 is MGHRA and CDR2 is YSYEKL. CDR3 nucleotide sequence: TGCGCCAGCAGCCAAGGAACAGGGCCGTACTACAATGAGCAGTTCTTC. Translating it yields CASSQGTGPYYNEQFF.

This clone rates as medium-sized (0.01 to 0.1%). The chain has TRBV19 and TRBJ2-1; D tentatively fits TRBD1 or TRBD2 (5 bases each). The CDR3 length is 16 residues. Germline-derived CDR1 and CDR2 are LNHDA and SQIVND (reference sequence). The V end was cut by 1 base, the J end by 0 bases, with 10 bases between. Here the CDR3 DNA reads TGTGCCAGTAGTATAGGGTGGGGGAGCTCCTACAATGAGCAGTTCTTC. It is translated as CASSIGWGSSYNEQFF.

V usage is TRBV28 and J usage is TRBJ1-4; D is ambiguous. V was trimmed by 6 bases and J by 8 bases, leaving 10 bases between them. The CDR3 has 12 residues. Germline V gives CDR1 MDHEN, CDR2 SYDVKM. The CDR3 loop reads CASSSRVEKLFF. CDR3 DNA: TGTGCCAGCAGCTCCCGGGTCGAAAAACTGTTTTTT.

The chain combines TRBV2 with TRBJ2-1; 8 nucleotides align to TRBD1. V gave up 8 bases and J gave up 0 bases; unmatched junction bases: 3. CDR1 SNHLY and CDR2 FYNNEI come from the germline V gene. The CDR3 is 14 residues long. The CDR3 region is CASRTGGSYNEQFF. The CDR3 DNA reads TGTGCCAGCCGAACAGGGGGCTCCTACAATGAGCAGTTCTTC.

The rearrangement links TRBV4-1 to TRBJ2-1; 7 bases align to TRBD2. The V gene's germline CDR1 is MGHRA and CDR2 YSYEKL. Losses at the gene ends were 0 bases for V and 3 bases for J; bases not matched to a gene: 8. This CDR3 is built from 17 residues. CDR3 coding DNA: TGCGCCAGCAGCCAAGATCCAGCGGGACCTCTCTACAATGAGCAGTTCTTC. This encodes CASSQDPAGPLYNEQFF.

The genes are TRBV4-1 and TRBJ2-5; 8 bases line up with TRBD1. This CDR3 has 17 residues. The junction had 12 bases not matched to a gene; V was cut back by 1 base and J by 5 bases. Germline CDR1 reads MGHRA; CDR2 reads YSYEKL. The CDR3 spells CASSQVRPGGRIETQYF. The CDR3 nucleotides are TGCGCCAGCAGCCAAGTTCGGCCAGGGGGCAGGATCGAGACCCAGTACTTC.

CDR3 nucleotide sequence: TGTGCCAGCAGTTCCCGGGACGTTGGCTACACCTTC. Encoded protein: CASSSRDVGYTF. The chain joins TRBV3-1 (or the pseudogene TRBV3-2) to TRBJ1-2, with a possible D match to TRBD1 (5 bases). The CDR3 is 12 residues long. Trimming pared 6 bases from V and 7 bases from J, leaving 12 bases between. From germline, CDR1 is LGHDT and CDR2 YNNKEL (reference sequence).

The chain has TRBV10-2 and TRBJ1-4, with D perhaps TRBD1 (5 bases). V lost 6 bases and J 0 bases, leaving 14 bases between the germline ends. The CDR3 totals 16 residues. Germline V gene lookup returns CDR1 WSHSY and CDR2 SAAADI. The chain's CDR3 is CASRGPTETTNEKLFF. The CDR3 DNA reads as TGCGCCAGCAGGGGACCGACGGAAACAACTAATGAAAAACTGTTTTTT.

This chain links TRBV10-1 with TRBJ2-3; TRBD2 is a possible D gene (5 bases). CDR3 length: 17 amino acids. Germline V gene lookup returns CDR1 WNHNN and CDR2 SYGVQD (reference sequence). Trimming cost V 0 bases and J 1 base, with 14 bases left between them. The CDR3 protein is CASSESGGGRRTDTQYF. The CDR3 DNA is TGCGCCAGCAGTGAGTCGGGTGGCGGGCGACGCACAGATACGCAGTATTTT.

The V and J genes are TRBV4-1 and TRBJ2-7; D is uncertain. CDR3 length: 15 residues. Germline CDR1 and CDR2: MGHRA and YSYEKL. The V gene lost 1 base and the J gene lost 3 bases, with 13 bases spanning the gap. As DNA, the CDR3 is TGCGCCAGCAGCCAAGTCGCAGGCAGATTCTACGAGCAGTACTTC. Translated: CASSQVAGRFYEQYF.

The rearrangement joins TRBV9 to TRBJ1-3; D might be TRBD1 (5 bases). The germline CDR1 and CDR2 sequences are SGDLS and YYNGEE. V was shortened by 1 base and J by 2 bases, with 7 bases between the two germline ends. The CDR3 length is 14 residues. The CDR3 DNA is TGTGCCAGCAGCGTACAGGGTCCTGGAAACACCATATATTTT. Amino acids: CASSVQGPGNTIYF.

The chain couples TRBV19 to TRBJ2-7; TRBD2 aligns across 12 bases. Trimming cost V 6 bases and J 3 bases; bases outside gene matches: 3. Germline CDR1 is LNHDA and CDR2 is SQIVND (reference sequence). The CDR3 runs 14 residues. CDR3 residues: CASSRTSGVYEQYF. DNA of the CDR3: TGTGCCAGTAGCAGGACTAGCGGGGTCTACGAGCAGTACTTC.

This CDR3 reads CASSFLSYEQYF. DNA for the CDR3: TGTGCCAGCAGCTTCCTCTCCTACGAGCAGTACTTC. V usage is TRBV6-5 and J usage is TRBJ2-7; D unresolved. Deletions cut 6 bases from V and 0 bases from J, with 6 bases between. Per the germline V gene, CDR1 is MNHEY and CDR2 is SVGAGI. CDR3 length: 12 residues.